The rows below give T cell receptor beta chains drawn from one sample of a study of Graves' ophthalmopathy and Graves' hyperthyroidism. TCRdb passed the multiplex PCR reads through MiXCR, listing each CDR3 protein once. There are 300,000 to 350,000 distinct CDR3 sequences in the sample; 17% occur only once, and around 12% lies in the top ten. Sequencing was performed on peripheral blood. The receptors stem from an adult man with Graves' ophthalmopathy. Each CDR3 is given with its conserved first and last residue. A D gene is named only where the DNA matches it firmly. Size is stated as how often the clone was seen (once, few, many) or a class if it is expanded.

v_call: TRBV6-2/TRBV6-3
d_call: .
j_call: TRBJ1-5
clone_size: once
cdr3_nt: TGTGCCAGCAGTTATCGAGTCAATCAGCTCCAGCATTTT
cdr3_aa: CASSYRVNQLQHF

v_call: TRBV6-1
d_call: .
j_call: TRBJ1-1
clone_size: few
cdr3_nt: TGTGCCAGCAGTACGGTAACAGCGAACACTGAAGCTTTCTTT
cdr3_aa: CASSTVTANTEAFF

v_call: TRBV7-8
d_call: TRBD2
j_call: TRBJ2-5
clone_size: once
cdr3_nt: TGTGCCACGAGGAGGGGACTAGCGGGAGGAGAGACCCAGTACTTC
cdr3_aa: CATRRGLAGGETQYF

v_call: TRBV7-8
d_call: TRBD1
j_call: TRBJ2-5
clone_size: many
cdr3_nt: TGTGCCAGCAGCCCTCGGACAGGGATTGGGACCCAGTACTTC
cdr3_aa: CASSPRTGIGTQYF

v_call: TRBV30
d_call: TRBD1
j_call: TRBJ2-7
clone_size: many
cdr3_nt: TGTGCCTGGAAGACAGGGGGCAGTTACGAGCAGTACTTC
cdr3_aa: CAWKTGGSYEQYF

v_call: TRBV7-2
d_call: .
j_call: TRBJ1-2
clone_size: many
cdr3_nt: TGTGCCAGCAGCTCCCGGGAGTCAGCCTATGGCTACACCTTC
cdr3_aa: CASSSRESAYGYTF

v_call: TRBV12-3/TRBV12-4
d_call: .
j_call: TRBJ2-7
clone_size: many
cdr3_nt: TGTGCCAGCAGTTTAGGGTCTGCTCCGGAGCAGTACTTC
cdr3_aa: CASSLGSAPEQYF

v_call: TRBV28
d_call: .
j_call: TRBJ1-1
clone_size: many
cdr3_nt: TGTGCCAGCAGTCCCCCCCAAGTCATGAACACTGAAGCTTTCTTT
cdr3_aa: CASSPPQVMNTEAFF

v_call: TRBV11-2
d_call: TRBD1
j_call: TRBJ1-3
clone_size: many
cdr3_nt: TGTGCCAGCAGCTGGACAGGGGAAAGAAACACCATATATTTT
cdr3_aa: CASSWTGERNTIYF

v_call: TRBV12-3/TRBV12-4
d_call: .
j_call: TRBJ2-7
clone_size: many
cdr3_nt: TGTGCCAGCAGTCTCCAGGGCGACGAGCAGTACTTC
cdr3_aa: CASSLQGDEQYF

v_call: TRBV6-5
d_call: TRBD1
j_call: TRBJ1-2
clone_size: many
cdr3_nt: TGTGCCACTAACCGGGACAGGGCGAAAAATAACTATGGCTACACCTTC
cdr3_aa: CATNRDRAKNNYGYTF

v_call: TRBV6-2/TRBV6-3
d_call: .
j_call: TRBJ1-1
clone_size: many
cdr3_nt: TGTGCCAGCAGTCTTCTGACACAGACAGGGAACACTGAAGCTTTCTTT
cdr3_aa: CASSLLTQTGNTEAFF

v_call: TRBV7-2
d_call: .
j_call: TRBJ1-2
clone_size: many
cdr3_nt: TGTGCCAGCAGCTTATCGGGATCCGGGGCTGCGGGCTACACCTTC
cdr3_aa: CASSLSGSGAAGYTF